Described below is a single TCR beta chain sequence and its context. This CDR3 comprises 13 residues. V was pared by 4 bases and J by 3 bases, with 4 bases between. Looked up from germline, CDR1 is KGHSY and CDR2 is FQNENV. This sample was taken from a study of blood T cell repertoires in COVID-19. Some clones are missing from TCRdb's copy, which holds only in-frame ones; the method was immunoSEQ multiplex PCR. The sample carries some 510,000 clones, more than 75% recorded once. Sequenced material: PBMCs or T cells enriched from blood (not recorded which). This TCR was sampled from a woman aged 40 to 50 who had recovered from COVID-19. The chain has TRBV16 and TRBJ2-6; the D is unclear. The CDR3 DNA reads TGTGCCAGCAGCCGGAGTGGGGCCAACGTCCTGACTTTC. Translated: CASSRSGANVLTF. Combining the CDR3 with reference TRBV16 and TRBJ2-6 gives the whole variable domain GEEVAQTPKHLVRGEGQKAKLYCAPIKGHSYVFWYQQVLKNEFKFLISFQNENVFDETGMPKERFSAKCLPNSPCSLEIQATKLEDSAVYFCASSRSGANVLTFGAGSRLTVL.